The 5 T cell receptor beta chains in this list originate from one sample, sequenced in a study of blood T cell repertoires in COVID-19. Profiled with immunoSEQ multiplex PCR; TCRdb holds only in-frame clones, not every one. The sample consists of around 100,000 clones, 70% to 90% of them appearing once. Sequenced input: peripheral blood. These receptors were obtained from a human donor in a cohort sampled during active COVID-19.

V is TRBV18 and J is TRBJ2-5; D might be TRBD2 (5 bases). Looked up from germline, CDR1 is KGHSH and CDR2 is LQKENI. The CDR3 has 16 amino acids. The V and J ends lost 6 bases and 5 bases respectively, with 22 bases between them. CDR3 DNA sequence: TGTGCCAGCTCGACGGTCGTGTGGGGAAGGGAGGAGACCCAGTACTTC. Translated: CASSTVVWGREETQYF.

The chain is built from TRBV7-8 and TRBJ2-7; D not certain. CDR1 is SGHVS and CDR2 is FQNEAQ in the germline V gene. V lost 5 bases and J lost 3, with 11 bases in between. This CDR3 region has 13 residues. CDR3 nucleotides: TGTGCCAGCAGCACCCGACAAGGCTACGAGCAGTACTTC. Protein: CASSTRQGYEQYF.

The J gene is TRBJ2-2, the V gene TRBV15, with 7 bases matching TRBD2. The CDR3 runs to 15 residues. The germline CDR1 and CDR2 sequences are LNHNV and YYDKDF (reference sequence). V lost 1 base to trimming and J lost 2 bases; unmatched junction nucleotides: 1. The CDR3 coding sequence is TGTGCCACCAGCAGAGTGGGACTAAACACCGGGGAGCTGTTTTTT. Its protein product is CATSRVGLNTGELFF.

This rearrangement joins TRBV2 to TRBJ2-1, with 13 bases aligning to TRBD2. Germline V lookup: CDR1 SNHLY, CDR2 FYNNEI. This CDR3 is built from 15 residues. The V segment lost 5 bases and the J segment 6 bases; nucleotides outside the gene matches: 4. CDR3 bases: TGTGCCAGCAGTCCGGGACTAGCGGGATCCAATGAGCAGTTCTTC. This codes for CASSPGLAGSNEQFF.

This clone has more than one count but fewer than ten. This chain links TRBV6-1 with TRBJ2-6; D gene ambiguous. The CDR3 has 13 amino acids. Trimming took off 3 bases at V and 10 bases at J, with 10 bases between the two ends. Germline CDR1 and CDR2: MNHNS and SASEGT. This CDR3 is CASSDRVFNVLTF. CDR3 nucleotides: TGTGCCAGCAGTGATCGGGTTTTTAACGTCCTGACTTTC.